These 15 T cell receptor beta chains share one sample of origin, sequenced in a study of beta chain features in type 1 diabetes. Study-wide results and limits: TCRB CDR3s were moderately but significantly shorter in Type 1 diabetes patients in all four CD4+ subsets.

The whole isolated RNA underwent reverse transcription, so sequencing captured expressed TCRB transcripts. Assay used: immunoSEQ multiplex PCR; TCRdb lists only in-frame clones, some missing. The sample holds some 140,000 clones, around 8.8% seen once. These receptors are not linked to any known antigen. Sequencing was carried out using central memory CD4+ T cells from blood. These receptors all stem from a young man with type 1 diabetes.

This chain's CDR3 is CASSAGGQYNQPQHF. In nucleotides, the CDR3 is TGTGCCAGCAGCGCTGGGGGCCAGTATAATCAGCCCCAGCATTTT. The rearrangement links TRBV7-8 to TRBJ1-5, with a tentative D call TRBD1 (6 bases). The V and J ends lost 5 bases and 4 bases respectively, with 15 bases between them. Germline V gene data show CDR1 as SGHVS and CDR2 as FQNEAQ. This CDR3 region has 15 residues. Based on the CDR3 plus reference TRBV7-8 and TRBJ1-5, the full variable domain is GAGVSQSPRYKVAKRGQDVALRCDPISGHVSLFWYQQALGQGPEFLTYFQNEAQLDKSGLPSDRFFAERPEGSVSTLKIQRTQQEDSAVYLCASSAGGQYNQPQHFGDGTRLSIL.

V is TRBV30 and J is TRBJ1-1; no definite D call. Trimming shortened V by 8 bases and J by 1 base, and 14 bases separated the two germline ends. From germline, CDR1 is GTSNPN and CDR2 SVGIG (reference sequence). The CDR3 is 13 residues long. CDR3 DNA sequence: TGTGCCCTGGGTTATGGGCCGAACACTGAAGCTTTCTTT. Its protein is CALGYGPNTEAFF.

The gene calls are TRBV11-2 and TRBJ2-3; the match to TRBD1 covers 8 bases. Trimming at V came to 5 bases and at J to 0 bases, leaving 4 bases not matched to a gene. CDR1 and CDR2 from the germline V gene are SGHAT and FQNNGV. CDR3 size: 15 residues. Here the CDR3 DNA reads TGTGCCAGCAGCCCCTGGACAGGGAGCACAGATACGCAGTATTTT. It codes for CASSPWTGSTDTQYF.

The chain joins TRBV10-3 to TRBJ2-2, with D possibly matching TRBD1 (5 bases). The germline gives CDR1 ENHRY, CDR2 SYGVKD. The CDR3 is 19 residues long. The V end was cut by 0 bases, the J end by 1 base, with 18 bases between. The CDR3 loop reads CAISESGTPGIGNTGELFF. The CDR3 bases are TGTGCCATCAGTGAGTCGGGAACTCCAGGGATTGGGAACACCGGGGAGCTGTTTTTT.

This clone turned up a few times. J is TRBJ2-2 and V is TRBV2; 14 nucleotides align to TRBD2. Germline V gene sequence: CDR1 SNHLY, CDR2 FYNNEI. With 5 bases clipped from V and 3 bases from J, the junction kept 2 bases outside the gene matches. There are 16 residues in the CDR3. The CDR3 nucleotides read TGTGCCAGCAGTTCGACTAGCGGGGGGGACACCGGGGAGCTGTTTTTT. This sequence encodes CASSSTSGGDTGELFF.

This sequence joins TRBV11-2 and TRBJ2-2; TRBD2 aligns across 7 bases. The CDR3 covers 12 residues. Germline CDR1 and CDR2: SGHAT and FQNNGV. Germline trimming cut 6 bases from V and 6 bases from J; bases unmatched to any gene: 1. Written as DNA, the CDR3 is TGTGCCAGCAGGGGGGGGTCCGGGGAGCTGTTTTTT. It yields the protein CASRGGSGELFF.

This clone was counted ten times or more. The chain combines TRBV27 with TRBJ1-2; 12 bases align to TRBD1. With 6 bases clipped from V and 6 bases from J, the junction kept 14 bases outside the gene matches. This CDR3 contains 17 residues. Germline CDR1 and CDR2: MNHEY and SMNVEV (reference sequence). The CDR3 coding sequence is TGTGCCAGCAGCCGAAGTTTCGGGACAGGGGGCTGGGATGGCTACACCTTC. It is translated as CASSRSFGTGGWDGYTF.

This clone appeared a few times. The chain combines TRBV9 with TRBJ2-1; 8 nucleotides match TRBD1. CDR3 length equals 18 residues. Germline V lookup: CDR1 SGDLS, CDR2 YYNGEE. V was clipped by 1 base and J by 7 bases; unmatched bases: 16. The DNA of the CDR3 is TGTGCCAGCAGCGTAACGGGATCCGGGACAGGTCTGTTTAATGAGCAGTTCTTC. It is translated as CASSVTGSGTGLFNEQFF.

About this clone: Other DNA variants within this sample encode the same CDR3. This chain joins TRBV6-5 and TRBJ1-2; TRBD1 is a possible D gene (5 bases). CDR3 length equals 11 residues. Trimming shortened V by 4 bases and J by 5 bases, and 5 bases separated the two germline ends. CDR1 MNHEY and CDR2 SVGAGI come from the germline V gene. Here the CDR3 reads CASSSGYGYTF. CDR3 in DNA: TGTGCCAGCAGTTCAGGGTATGGCTACACCTTC.

This clone was counted only a few times. The V call is TRBV6-5, the J call TRBJ2-2; the D gene is possibly TRBD2 (5 bases). In germline, CDR1 is MNHEY, CDR2 SVGAGI. The CDR3 has 13 residues. Trimming cost V 4 bases and J 5 bases, with 8 bases left between them. Written as DNA, the CDR3 is TGTGCCAGCAGTTTCGAGGGAACCGGGGAGCTGTTTTTT. Translated, it gives CASSFEGTGELFF.

This clone has more than one count but fewer than ten. V and J are TRBV7-2 and TRBJ2-7, with TRBD2 matching over 10 bases. The germline gives CDR1 SGHTA, CDR2 FQGNSA. V lost 5 bases and J lost 9; bases outside the gene matches: 10. The CDR3 sequence is 14 residues long. CDR3 in amino acids: CASSPPAGGGRQYF. DNA for the CDR3: TGTGCCAGCAGCCCCCCAGCGGGGGGGGGCCGGCAGTACTTC.

This chain connects TRBV28 to TRBJ2-1, with D possibly matching TRBD2 (6 bases). With 2 bases removed from V and 7 bases from J, the gap between germline ends came to 12 bases. Germline V gene sequence: CDR1 MDHEN, CDR2 SYDVKM. The CDR3 has 14 residues. The CDR3 is CASSLGRAGNEQFF. The CDR3, as DNA: TGTGCCAGCAGTTTAGGCAGGGCGGGGAATGAGCAGTTCTTC.

This clone was counted many times. The V call is TRBV2, the J call TRBJ1-2, with D unresolved. Per germline, CDR1 SNHLY and CDR2 FYNNEI. Trimming removed 4 bases from V and 4 bases from J, with 10 bases in between. This CDR3 is built from 13 residues. The CDR3 reads CASSARQVYGYTF. Written as DNA, the CDR3 is TGTGCCAGCAGTGCAAGGCAGGTCTATGGCTACACCTTC.

This clone has only a few counts. This sequence joins TRBV7-2 and TRBJ2-7; D not resolved. The CDR3 is 14 amino acids. Between the trimmed V and J ends, which lost 6 bases and 0 bases, there was a span of 12 bases. Germline CDR1 and CDR2: SGHTA and FQGNSA. The CDR3 is CASSLTRSSYEQYF. CDR3 DNA sequence: TGTGCCAGCAGTTTGACACGTAGCTCCTACGAGCAGTACTTC.

This clone came up a few times. The chain carries TRBV15 and TRBJ1-2; possibly TRBD1 for D (5 bases). Trimming removed 0 bases at V and 4 bases at J, with 9 bases between. The CDR3 has 14 amino acids. The V gene's germline CDR1 is LNHNV and CDR2 YYDKDF (reference sequence). The CDR3 region is CATSRDVGLYGYTF. The CDR3 DNA is TGTGCCACCAGCAGAGATGTGGGACTCTATGGCTACACCTTC.